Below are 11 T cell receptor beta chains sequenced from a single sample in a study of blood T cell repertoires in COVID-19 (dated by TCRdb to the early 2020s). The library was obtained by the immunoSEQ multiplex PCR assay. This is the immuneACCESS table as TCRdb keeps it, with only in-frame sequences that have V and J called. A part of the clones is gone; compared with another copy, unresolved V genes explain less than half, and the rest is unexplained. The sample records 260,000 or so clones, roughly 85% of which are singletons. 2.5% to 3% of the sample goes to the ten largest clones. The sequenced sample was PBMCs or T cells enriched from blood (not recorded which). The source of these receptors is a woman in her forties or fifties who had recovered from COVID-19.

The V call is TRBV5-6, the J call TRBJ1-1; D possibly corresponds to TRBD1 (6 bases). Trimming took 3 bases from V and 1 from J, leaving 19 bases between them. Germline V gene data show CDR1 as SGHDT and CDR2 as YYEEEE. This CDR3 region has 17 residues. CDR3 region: CASSYYVPLGQNTEAFF. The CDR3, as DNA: TGTGCCAGCAGCTATTATGTACCGCTGGGACAGAACACTGAAGCTTTCTTT.

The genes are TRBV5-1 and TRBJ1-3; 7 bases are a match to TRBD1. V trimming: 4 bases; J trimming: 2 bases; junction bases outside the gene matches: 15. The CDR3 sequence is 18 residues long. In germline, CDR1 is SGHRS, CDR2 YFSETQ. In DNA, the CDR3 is TGCGCCAGCAGCAGAGAAACAGGGGCGAGGCCAGCTGGAAACACCATATATTTT. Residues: CASSRETGARPAGNTIYF.

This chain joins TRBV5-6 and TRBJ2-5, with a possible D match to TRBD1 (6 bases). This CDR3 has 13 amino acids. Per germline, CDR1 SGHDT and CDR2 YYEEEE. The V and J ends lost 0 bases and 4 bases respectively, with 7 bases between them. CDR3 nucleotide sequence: TGTGCCAGCAGCTTGGACAGGGCAGAGACCCAGTACTTC. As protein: CASSLDRAETQYF.

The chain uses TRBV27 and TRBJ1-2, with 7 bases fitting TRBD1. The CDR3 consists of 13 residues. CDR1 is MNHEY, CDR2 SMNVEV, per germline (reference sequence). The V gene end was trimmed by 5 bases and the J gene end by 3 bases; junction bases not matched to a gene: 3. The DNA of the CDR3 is TGTGCCAGCAGTCGACAGGGCGACTATGGCTACACCTTC. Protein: CASSRQGDYGYTF.

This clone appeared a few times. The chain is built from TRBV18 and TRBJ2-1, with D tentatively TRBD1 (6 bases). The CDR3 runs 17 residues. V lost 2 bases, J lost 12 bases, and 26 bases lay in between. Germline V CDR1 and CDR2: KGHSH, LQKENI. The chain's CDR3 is CASSPTPQGGFLFGQFF. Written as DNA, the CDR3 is TGTGCCAGCTCACCAACCCCGCAAGGGGGTTTCCTATTTGGGCAGTTCTTC.

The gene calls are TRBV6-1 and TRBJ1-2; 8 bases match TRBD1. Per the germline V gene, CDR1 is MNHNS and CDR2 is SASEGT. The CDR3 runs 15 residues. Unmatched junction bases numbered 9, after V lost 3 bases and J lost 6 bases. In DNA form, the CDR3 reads TGTGCCAGCAGTGATCAAGGACAGGGATATAATGGCTACACCTTC. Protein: CASSDQGQGYNGYTF.

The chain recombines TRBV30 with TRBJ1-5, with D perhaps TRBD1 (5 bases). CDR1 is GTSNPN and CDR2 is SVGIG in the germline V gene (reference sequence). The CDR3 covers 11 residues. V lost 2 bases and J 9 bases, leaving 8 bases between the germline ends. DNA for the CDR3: TGTGCCTGGAGTCTCGGGGGGCCCCAGCATTTT. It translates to CAWSLGGPQHF. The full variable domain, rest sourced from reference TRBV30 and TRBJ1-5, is SQTIHQWPATLVQPVGSPLSLECTVEGTSNPNLYWYRQAAGRGLQLLFYSVGIGQISSEVPQNLSASRPQDRQFILSSKKLLLSDSGFYLCAWSLGGPQHFGDGTRLSIL.

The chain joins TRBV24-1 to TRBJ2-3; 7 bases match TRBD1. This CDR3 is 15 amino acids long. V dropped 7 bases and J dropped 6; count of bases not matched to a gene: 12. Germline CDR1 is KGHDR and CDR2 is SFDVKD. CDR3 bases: TGTGCCACCAGCACTACAGGGGTTAGAGAGGATACGCAGTATTTT. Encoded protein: CATSTTGVREDTQYF.

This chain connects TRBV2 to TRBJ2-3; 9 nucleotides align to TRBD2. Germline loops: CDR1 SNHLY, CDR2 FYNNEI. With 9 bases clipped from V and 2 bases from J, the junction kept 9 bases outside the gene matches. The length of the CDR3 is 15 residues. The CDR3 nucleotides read TGTGCCAGTTCCGCTAGCGGGGCCAACACAGATACGCAGTATTTT. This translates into CASSASGANTDTQYF. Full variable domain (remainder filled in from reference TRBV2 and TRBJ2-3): EPEVTQTPSHQVTQMGQEVILRCVPISNHLYFYWYRQILGQKVEFLVSFYNNEISEKSEIFDDQFSVERPDGSNFTLKIRSTKLEDSAMYFCASSASGANTDTQYFGPGTRLTVL.

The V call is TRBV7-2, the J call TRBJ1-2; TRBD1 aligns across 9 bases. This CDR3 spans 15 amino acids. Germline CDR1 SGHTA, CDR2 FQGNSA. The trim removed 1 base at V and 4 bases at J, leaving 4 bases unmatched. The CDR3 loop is CASSLDRGRGYGYTF. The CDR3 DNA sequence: TGTGCCAGCAGCTTAGACAGGGGGCGCGGCTATGGCTACACCTTC.

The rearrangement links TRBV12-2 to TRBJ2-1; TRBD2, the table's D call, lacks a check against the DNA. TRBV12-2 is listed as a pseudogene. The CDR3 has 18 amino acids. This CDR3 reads CASRFGPLLAGGYNEQFF. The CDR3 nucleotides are TGTGCAAGTCGCTTTGGCCCCCTACTAGCGGGGGGGTACAATGAGCAGTTCTTC.